This T cell receptor beta chain originates from a study of blood T cell repertoires in COVID-19. For the study at large: The origin of the acute and convalescent COVID-19 samples was the United States, Italy and Spain. From T cells, B-cell-depleted T cells, or PBMCs came the material, which was cDNA or gDNA.

Seattle patients were enrolled while actively infected and followed longitudinally. Generated by immunoSEQ multiplex PCR, the TCRdb table keeps only in-frame clones and is missing some. In the table there are more than 350,000 clones, roughly 90% of which are singletons. This clone came up once. Trimming stripped 4 bases from V and 5 bases from J, with 15 bases between. The germline V gene encodes CDR1 SGHRS and CDR2 YFSETQ. The CDR3 extends over 14 amino acids. The V call is TRBV5-1, the J call TRBJ2-5; perhaps TRBD2 as D (6 bases). The sequencing input was peripheral blood. The clonotype comes from a woman in her twenties or thirties with COVID-19, enrolled during active disease. CDR3 DNA: TGCGCCAGCAGCCCGGGGGAACTCCGGGAGACCCAGTACTTC. Translated, it gives CASSPGELRETQYF.